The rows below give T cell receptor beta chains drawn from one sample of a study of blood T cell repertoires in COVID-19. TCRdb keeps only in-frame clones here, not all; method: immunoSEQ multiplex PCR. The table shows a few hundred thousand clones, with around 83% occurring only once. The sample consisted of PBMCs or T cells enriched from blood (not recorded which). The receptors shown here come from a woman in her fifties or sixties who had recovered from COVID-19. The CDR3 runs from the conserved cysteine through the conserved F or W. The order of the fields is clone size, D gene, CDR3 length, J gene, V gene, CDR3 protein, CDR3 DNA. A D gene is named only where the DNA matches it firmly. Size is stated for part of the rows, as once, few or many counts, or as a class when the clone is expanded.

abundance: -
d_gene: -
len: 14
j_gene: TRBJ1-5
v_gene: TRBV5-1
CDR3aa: CASSLDGADQPQHF
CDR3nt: TGCGCCAGCAGCTTGGATGGGGCGGATCAGCCCCAGCATTTT

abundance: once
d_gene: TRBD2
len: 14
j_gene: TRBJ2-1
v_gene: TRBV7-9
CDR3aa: CASTIAGGHNEQFF
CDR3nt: TGTGCCAGCACTATAGCGGGAGGTCACAATGAGCAGTTCTTC

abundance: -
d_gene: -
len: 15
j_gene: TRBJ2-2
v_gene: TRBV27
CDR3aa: CASSLSITSTGELFF
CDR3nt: TGTGCCAGCAGTTTATCGATAACGAGCACCGGGGAGCTGTTTTTT

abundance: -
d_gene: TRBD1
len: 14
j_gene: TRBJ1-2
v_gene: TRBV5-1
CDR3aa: CASSLGGTEYGYTF
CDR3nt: TGCGCCAGCAGCTTGGGAGGGACAGAGTATGGCTACACCTTC

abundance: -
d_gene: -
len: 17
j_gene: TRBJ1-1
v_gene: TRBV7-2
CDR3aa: CASSLSKGAPGAREAFF
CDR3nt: TGTGCCAGCAGCTTGTCAAAGGGAGCCCCTGGAGCCCGGGAAGCTTTCTTT

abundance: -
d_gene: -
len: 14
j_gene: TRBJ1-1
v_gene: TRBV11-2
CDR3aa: CASSLGMLGAEAFF
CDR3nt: TGTGCCAGCAGCTTAGGGATGTTAGGGGCCGAAGCTTTCTTT

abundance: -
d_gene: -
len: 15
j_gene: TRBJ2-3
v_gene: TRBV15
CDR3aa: CATSSPLSATDTQYF
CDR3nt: TGTGCCACCAGCAGCCCGCTAAGCGCAACAGATACGCAGTATTTT

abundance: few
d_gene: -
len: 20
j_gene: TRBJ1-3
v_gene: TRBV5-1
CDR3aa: CASSLDGAPSAKDSGNTIYF
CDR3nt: TGCGCCAGCAGCTTGGATGGGGCACCTTCCGCGAAGGACTCTGGAAACACCATATATTTT

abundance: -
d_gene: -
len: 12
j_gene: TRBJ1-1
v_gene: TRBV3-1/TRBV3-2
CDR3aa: CASSQVRSNAFF
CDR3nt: TGTGCCAGCAGCCAAGTCCGGTCTAATGCTTTCTTT

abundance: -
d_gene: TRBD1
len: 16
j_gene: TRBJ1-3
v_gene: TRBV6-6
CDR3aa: CASSYSTGGSGNTIYF
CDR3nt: TGTGCCAGCAGTTACTCTACAGGGGGCTCTGGAAACACCATATATTTT

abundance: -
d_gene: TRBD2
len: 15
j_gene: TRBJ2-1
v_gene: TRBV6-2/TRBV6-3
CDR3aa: CASSGGAGGPVEQFF
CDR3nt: TGTGCCAGCAGCGGAGGGGCGGGGGGGCCCGTTGAGCAGTTCTTC

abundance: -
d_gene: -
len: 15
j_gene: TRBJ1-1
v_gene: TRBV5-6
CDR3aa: CASSPGREEDTEAFF
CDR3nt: TGTGCCAGCAGCCCCGGCAGGGAAGAAGACACTGAAGCTTTCTTT

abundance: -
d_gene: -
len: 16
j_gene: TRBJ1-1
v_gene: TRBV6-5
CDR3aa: CASSYGTGLLRTEAFF
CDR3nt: TGTGCCAGCAGTTACGGTACAGGGCTATTGCGCACTGAAGCTTTCTTT

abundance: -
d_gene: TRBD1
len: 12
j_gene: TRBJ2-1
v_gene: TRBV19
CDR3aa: CASSGQGWEQFF
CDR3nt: TGTGCCAGTAGTGGACAGGGTTGGGAGCAGTTCTTC

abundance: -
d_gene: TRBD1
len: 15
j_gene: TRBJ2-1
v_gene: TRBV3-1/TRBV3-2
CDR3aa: CASSQTGGFYNEQFF
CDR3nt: TGTGCCAGCAGCCAAACAGGGGGTTTCTACAATGAGCAGTTCTTC

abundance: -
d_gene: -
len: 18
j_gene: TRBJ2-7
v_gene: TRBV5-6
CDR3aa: CASSFDGGLGESTYEQYF
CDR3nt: TGTGCCAGCAGCTTCGACGGGGGGCTGGGAGAATCTACCTACGAGCAGTACTTC

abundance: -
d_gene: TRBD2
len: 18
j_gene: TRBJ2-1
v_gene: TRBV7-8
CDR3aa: CASSLGLAGGPFRSEQFF
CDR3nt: TGTGCCAGCAGCTTGGGACTAGCGGGAGGGCCTTTTCGTAGTGAGCAGTTCTTC

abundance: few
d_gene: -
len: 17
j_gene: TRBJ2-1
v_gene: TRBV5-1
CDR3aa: CASSLAGWTNSYNEQFF
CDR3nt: TGCGCCAGCAGCTTGGCCGGGTGGACTAACTCCTACAATGAGCAGTTCTTC

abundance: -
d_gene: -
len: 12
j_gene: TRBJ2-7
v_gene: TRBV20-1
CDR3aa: CSASRSSYEQYF
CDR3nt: TGCAGTGCTAGTCGCAGCTCCTACGAGCAGTACTTC

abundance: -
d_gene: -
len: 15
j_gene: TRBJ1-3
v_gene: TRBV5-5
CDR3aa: CASSLGGLAGNTIYF
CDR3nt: TGTGCCAGCAGCTTGGGGGGTCTAGCGGGAAACACCATATATTTT

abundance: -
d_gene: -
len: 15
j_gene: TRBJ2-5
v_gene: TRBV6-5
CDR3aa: CASSYFGGKQETQYF
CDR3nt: TGTGCCAGCAGTTACTTCGGGGGAAAACAAGAGACCCAGTACTTC

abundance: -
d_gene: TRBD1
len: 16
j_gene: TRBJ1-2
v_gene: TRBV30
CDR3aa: CAWSPTNPGQGGGYTF
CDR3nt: TGTGCCTGGAGCCCCACCAATCCGGGACAGGGCGGGGGCTACACCTTC

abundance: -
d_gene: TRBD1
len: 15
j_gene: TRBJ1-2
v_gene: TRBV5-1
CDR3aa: CASSVGTGPGSGYTF
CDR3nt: TGCGCCAGCAGCGTTGGGACAGGGCCAGGGAGTGGCTACACCTTC

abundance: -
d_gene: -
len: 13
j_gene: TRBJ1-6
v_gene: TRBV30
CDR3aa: CAWASNSRTPLHF
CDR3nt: TGTGCCTGGGCCTCTAACTCGAGAACACCCCTCCACTTT

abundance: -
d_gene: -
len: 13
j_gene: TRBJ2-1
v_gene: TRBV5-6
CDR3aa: CASSFSRGYEQFF
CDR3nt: TGTGCCAGCAGCTTTTCTCGGGGTTATGAGCAGTTCTTC

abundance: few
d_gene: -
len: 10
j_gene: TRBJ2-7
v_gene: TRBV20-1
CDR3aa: CSAQTYEQYF
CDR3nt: TGCAGTGCCCAAACCTACGAGCAGTACTTC

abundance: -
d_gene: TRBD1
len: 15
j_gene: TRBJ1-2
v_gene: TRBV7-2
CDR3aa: CASSLSKGASYGYTF
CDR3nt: TGTGCCAGCAGCTTATCTAAGGGGGCGTCGTATGGCTACACCTTC

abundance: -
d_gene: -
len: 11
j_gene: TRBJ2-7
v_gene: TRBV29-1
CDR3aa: CSVRDYAEQYF
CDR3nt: TGCAGCGTGCGAGATTACGCCGAGCAGTACTTC

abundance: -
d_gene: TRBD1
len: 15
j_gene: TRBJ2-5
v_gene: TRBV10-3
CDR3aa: CAISTGQRPQETQYF
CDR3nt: TGTGCCATCAGTACGGGACAGAGACCCCAAGAGACCCAGTACTTC

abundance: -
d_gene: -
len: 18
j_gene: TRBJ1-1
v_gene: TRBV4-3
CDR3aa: CASSQDMAVGTLNTEAFF
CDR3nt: TGCGCCAGCAGCCAAGATATGGCAGTAGGGACTTTGAACACTGAAGCTTTCTTT

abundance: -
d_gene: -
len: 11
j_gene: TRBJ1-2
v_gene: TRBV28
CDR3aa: CASSLGLGYTF
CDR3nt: TGTGCCAGCAGTTTGGGACTTGGCTACACCTTC

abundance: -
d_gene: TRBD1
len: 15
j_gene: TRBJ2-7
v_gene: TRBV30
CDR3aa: CAWSVQRQGKAEQYF
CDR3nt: TGTGCCTGGAGTGTACAGAGACAGGGGAAGGCCGAGCAGTACTTC

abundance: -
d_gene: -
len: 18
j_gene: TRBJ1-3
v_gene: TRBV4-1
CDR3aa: CASSQDSGFSSSGNTIYF
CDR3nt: TGCGCCAGCAGCCAAGATTCCGGTTTTTCCTCCTCTGGAAACACCATATATTTT

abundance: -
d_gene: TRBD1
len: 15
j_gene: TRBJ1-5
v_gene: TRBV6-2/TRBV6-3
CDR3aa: CASSMPDRVDQPQHF
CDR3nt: TGTGCCAGCAGTATGCCGGACAGGGTCGATCAGCCCCAGCATTTT

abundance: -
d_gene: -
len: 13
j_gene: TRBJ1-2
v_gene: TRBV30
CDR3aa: CAWSGGEVWGYTF
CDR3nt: TGTGCCTGGAGCGGCGGTGAGGTGTGGGGCTACACCTTC

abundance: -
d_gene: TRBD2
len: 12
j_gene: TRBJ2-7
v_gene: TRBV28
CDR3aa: CASLGGTYEQYF
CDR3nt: TGTGCCAGCCTCGGGGGGACCTACGAGCAGTACTTC

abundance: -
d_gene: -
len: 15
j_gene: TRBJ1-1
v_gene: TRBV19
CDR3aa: CASSIGRTGATEAFF
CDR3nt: TGTGCCAGTAGTATAGGGAGGACGGGAGCGACCGAAGCTTTCTTT

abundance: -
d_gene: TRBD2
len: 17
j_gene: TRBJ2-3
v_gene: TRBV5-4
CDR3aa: CASSWRPSGGATDTQYF
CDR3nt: TGTGCCAGCAGCTGGCGGCCTAGCGGGGGGGCAACAGATACGCAGTATTTT

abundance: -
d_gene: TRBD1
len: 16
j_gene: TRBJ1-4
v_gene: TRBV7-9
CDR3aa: CASSPLGQGIGEKLFF
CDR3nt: TGTGCCAGCAGCCCCCTGGGACAGGGGATCGGTGAAAAACTGTTTTTT

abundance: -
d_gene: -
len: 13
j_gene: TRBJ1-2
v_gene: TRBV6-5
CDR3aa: CATRVDILDGYTF
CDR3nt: TGTGCCACTAGAGTGGACATCCTTGACGGCTACACCTTC